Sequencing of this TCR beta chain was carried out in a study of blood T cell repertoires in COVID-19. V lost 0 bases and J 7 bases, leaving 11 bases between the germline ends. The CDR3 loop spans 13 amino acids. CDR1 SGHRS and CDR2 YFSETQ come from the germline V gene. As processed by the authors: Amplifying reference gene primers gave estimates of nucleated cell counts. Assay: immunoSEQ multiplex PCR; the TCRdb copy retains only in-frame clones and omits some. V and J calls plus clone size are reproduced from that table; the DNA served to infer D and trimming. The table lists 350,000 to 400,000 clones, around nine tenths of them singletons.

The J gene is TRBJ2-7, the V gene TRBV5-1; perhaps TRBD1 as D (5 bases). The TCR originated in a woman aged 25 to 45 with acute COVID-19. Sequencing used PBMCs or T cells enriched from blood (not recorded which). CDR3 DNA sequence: TGCGCCAGCAGCTTGGGCAGGGCCTCGGAGCAGTACTTC. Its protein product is CASSLGRASEQYF.